The 30 T cell receptor beta chains in this list originate from one sample, sequenced in a study of control samples from healthy donors and cancer patients. Some clones are missing from TCRdb's copy, which holds only in-frame ones; the method was immunoSEQ multiplex PCR. Of roughly 76,000 clones listed, over 85% are singletons. The sequenced material came from PBMCs. These receptors were obtained from a woman aged 40-49 years with lung cancer.

The chain employs TRBV27 and TRBJ2-7; D is ambiguous. The CDR3 spans 14 residues. CDR1 and CDR2 from the germline V gene are MNHEY and SMNVEV (reference sequence). V lost 5 bases to trimming and J lost 1 base, with 12 bases between them. Here the CDR3 DNA reads TGTGCCAGCAGTCCCCGCTCTGGGTCCTACGAGCAGTACTTC. It translates to CASSPRSGSYEQYF.

V and J are TRBV7-8 and TRBJ1-2, with D maybe TRBD1 (5 bases). CDR1 and CDR2 from the germline V gene are SGHVS and FQNEAQ. The CDR3 has 16 residues. The V and J ends lost 5 bases and 0 bases respectively, with 16 bases between them. CDR3 sequence reads: CASSNKGKAANYGYTF. CDR3 in DNA: TGTGCCAGCAGCAACAAGGGGAAGGCCGCTAACTATGGCTACACCTTC.

This chain connects TRBV7-3 to TRBJ2-1; possibly TRBD1 or TRBD2 for D (5 bases each). V dropped 3 bases and J dropped 0 bases, with 12 bases sitting between them. Germline V gene lookup returns CDR1 SGHTA and CDR2 FQGTGA. The CDR3 runs 16 residues. In nucleotides, the CDR3 is TGTGCCAGCAGCTTGAACGGGGACCTCTCCTACAATGAGCAGTTCTTC. Amino acids: CASSLNGDLSYNEQFF.

The rearrangement joins TRBV7-3 to TRBJ2-5; D is perhaps TRBD1 or TRBD2 (5 bases each). Germline V gives CDR1 SGHTA, CDR2 FQGTGA. The CDR3 totals 14 residues. V lost 5 bases and J 4 bases, leaving 14 bases between the germline ends. CDR3 loop: CASSQGVGGETQYF. The CDR3 bases are TGTGCCAGCAGCCAAGGGGTAGGAGGAGAGACCCAGTACTTC. Using reference TRBV7-3 and TRBJ2-5 for the parts outside the CDR3, the full variable domain is GAGVSQTPSNKVTEKGKYVELRCDPISGHTALYWYRQSLGQGPEFLIYFQGTGAADDSGLPNDRFFAVRPEGSVSTLKIQRTERGDSAVYLCASSQGVGGETQYFGPGTRLLVL.

In its sample, this clone was seen once. The chain carries TRBV29-1 and TRBJ2-3; unclear D gene. V lost 6 bases to trimming and J lost 4 bases, with 11 bases between them. The CDR3 has 12 amino acids. Per germline, CDR1 SQVTM and CDR2 ANQGSEA. CDR3: CSVDTESDTQYF. The DNA for the CDR3 is TGCAGCGTCGACACGGAATCAGATACGCAGTATTTT.

The chain couples TRBV6-6 to TRBJ2-3; 7 bases align to TRBD2. Germline V gene lookup returns CDR1 MNHNY and CDR2 SVGAGI (reference sequence). Trimming removed 4 bases from V and 3 bases from J; junction bases left unmatched: 7. The CDR3 runs 15 residues. CDR3 residues: CASSSHGEGTDTQYF. Here the CDR3 DNA reads TGTGCCAGCAGTTCCCACGGGGAGGGGACAGATACGCAGTATTTT.

The chain couples TRBV28 to TRBJ1-1, with a weak D call TRBD1 (6 bases). Between the trimmed V and J ends, which lost 6 bases and 0 bases, there was a span of 17 bases. Per the germline V gene, CDR1 is MDHEN and CDR2 is SYDVKM. The CDR3 has 16 amino acids. The DNA of the CDR3 is TGTGCCAGCAGATTAACGGGTGGGGGCGTGAACACTGAAGCTTTCTTT. Encoded protein: CASRLTGGGVNTEAFF.

To note about this clone: In the same sample, other DNA sequences code for this CDR3. CDR3 nucleotides: TGCAGTGCTAGTCGGGCCGGCTCCTACGAGCAGTACTTC. Protein: CSASRAGSYEQYF. The chain is built from TRBV20-1 and TRBJ2-7; D gene uncertain. The V end was cut by 3 bases, the J end by 0 bases, with 9 bases between. This CDR3 contains 13 residues. CDR1 is DFQATT, CDR2 SNEGSKA, per germline (reference sequence).

The chain is built from TRBV2 and TRBJ1-1, with D possibly TRBD1 on 6 matching bases. The germline V and J ends were trimmed by 6 bases and 1 base, with 15 bases remaining between them. In germline, CDR1 is SNHLY, CDR2 FYNNEI. The CDR3 length is 15 residues. In DNA form, the CDR3 reads TGTGCCAGCAGGATCCAGGGGATAGGGAACACTGAAGCTTTCTTT. This codes for CASRIQGIGNTEAFF.

V usage is TRBV2 and J usage is TRBJ1-2, with D tentatively TRBD1 (6 bases). Per germline, CDR1 SNHLY and CDR2 FYNNEI. Trimming took off 0 bases at V and 7 bases at J, with 15 bases between the two ends. The CDR3 has 15 residues. CDR3 protein: CASSEADLGARGYTF. CDR3 DNA: TGTGCCAGCAGTGAAGCGGATCTGGGGGCTCGTGGCTACACCTTC.

The chain combines TRBV3-1 (or the pseudogene TRBV3-2) with TRBJ2-3, with D possibly being TRBD1 (6 bases). The germline V and J ends were trimmed by 7 bases and 2 bases, with 10 bases remaining between them. CDR1 LGHDT and CDR2 YNNKEL come from the germline V gene (reference sequence). There are 13 residues in the CDR3. CDR3 in DNA: TGTGCCAGCACCGGGACAAACACAGATACGCAGTATTTT. Amino acid sequence: CASTGTNTDTQYF.

This chain links TRBV3-1 (or the pseudogene TRBV3-2) with TRBJ1-2; D unresolved. The CDR3 is 13 amino acids. V gave up 5 bases and J gave up 6 bases, with 13 bases separating them. CDR1 and CDR2 from the germline V gene are LGHDT and YNNKEL (reference sequence). CDR3 coding DNA: TGTGCCAGCAGCGGGTGGTATGTAAATGGCTACACCTTC. This translates into CASSGWYVNGYTF.

The V call is TRBV12-5, the J call TRBJ2-3, with D unclear. V shed 2 bases and J shed 11 bases, with 14 bases lying between them. CDR3 length: 13 amino acids. Per the germline V gene, CDR1 is LGHNT and CDR2 is FRNRAP. For the CDR3, the DNA is TGTGCTAGTGGTTTGTGGGAATCTTTTGTGCAGTATTTT. Residues: CASGLWESFVQYF. Full variable domain (missing parts from reference TRBV12-5 and TRBJ2-3): DARVTQTPRHKVTEMGQEVTMRCQPILGHNTVFWYRQTMMQGLELLAYFRNRAPLDDSGMPKDRFSAEMPDATLATLKIQPSEPRDSAVYFCASGLWESFVQYFGPGTRLTVL.

The rearrangement links TRBV15 to TRBJ2-3; D is perhaps TRBD1 (6 bases). CDR3 length: 15 residues. Trimming left V 1 base short and J 3 bases short, with 11 bases between. Germline lookup yields CDR1 LNHNV and CDR2 YYDKDF (reference sequence). The CDR3 nucleotides read TGTGCCACCAGCAGAGGTGGGGGCAATACAGATACGCAGTATTTT. It encodes CATSRGGGNTDTQYF.

The genes are TRBV27 and TRBJ2-5; TRBD2 matches at 7 bases. This CDR3 contains 15 residues. V trimming: 2 bases; J trimming: 5 bases; junction bases outside the gene matches: 8. The germline V gene encodes CDR1 MNHEY and CDR2 SMNVEV (reference sequence). The CDR3 here is CASSLKGREWETQYF. In nucleotides, the CDR3 is TGTGCCAGCAGTTTAAAGGGGAGGGAATGGGAGACCCAGTACTTC.

J is TRBJ1-1 and V is TRBV3-1 (or the pseudogene TRBV3-2); D is unclear. This CDR3 is built from 15 residues. Germline V gene data show CDR1 as LGHDT and CDR2 as YNNKEL (reference sequence). Trimming shortened V by 4 bases and J by 0 bases, and 12 bases separated the two germline ends. CDR3: CASSPQQKLNTEAFF. CDR3 bases: TGTGCCAGCAGCCCTCAACAAAAATTGAACACTGAAGCTTTCTTT.

The gene calls are TRBV18 and TRBJ2-7; 9 bases agree with TRBD2. V shed 4 bases, J shed 5 bases, and the junction held 6 bases outside the gene matches. The CDR3 extends over 14 amino acids. Looked up from germline, CDR1 is KGHSH and CDR2 is LQKENI. Written as DNA, the CDR3 is TGTGCCAGCTCACTCAGCGGGGGGATCAACGAGCAGTACTTC. Translation gives CASSLSGGINEQYF.

V and J are TRBV5-6 and TRBJ2-7, with TRBD1 identical over 9 bases. Germline CDR1 reads SGHDT; CDR2 reads YYEEEE. CDR3 length equals 16 residues. V was pared by 3 bases and J by 3 bases, with 10 bases of the junction left unmatched. The CDR3 DNA sequence: TGTGCCAGCAGCTCGTATGCGGGACAGGGCTTCTACGAGCAGTACTTC. Encoded protein: CASSSYAGQGFYEQYF.

The J gene is TRBJ1-1, the V gene TRBV6-5; 7 bases line up with TRBD1. The J segment lost 2 bases and the V segment lost 7 bases, leaving 7 bases of the junction unmatched. Germline V lookup: CDR1 MNHEY, CDR2 SVGAGI. The CDR3 totals 14 residues. For the CDR3, the DNA is TGTGCCAGCACCGAGGACAGGTTCAACACTGAAGCTTTCTTT. Translated: CASTEDRFNTEAFF.

The rearrangement links TRBV12-3 or TRBV12-4 to TRBJ1-2; 7 nucleotides line up with TRBD1. CDR3 size: 13 residues. Trimming took 7 bases from V and 8 from J; bases not matched to a gene: 10. The CDR3 DNA sequence: TGTGCCAGCACCATACGACAGGGCGGCGGCTACACCTTC. It yields the protein CASTIRQGGGYTF.

The chain combines TRBV25-1 with TRBJ1-1, with 8 bases fitting TRBD1. Unmatched junction bases numbered 7, after V lost 6 bases and J lost 1 base. The CDR3 covers 15 residues. Germline CDR1 MGHDK, CDR2 SYGVNS. CDR3 region: CASSPLDRENTEAFF. The CDR3 region has the DNA TGTGCCAGCAGCCCTTTGGACAGGGAGAACACTGAAGCTTTCTTT.

This rearrangement joins TRBV23-1 to TRBJ2-5; D is tentatively TRBD1 or TRBD2 (6 bases each). TRBV23-1 is labeled an ORF, and its function is uncertain. V was clipped by 1 base and J by 5 bases, with 11 bases between them. The CDR3 totals 14 residues. The CDR3 DNA reads as TGCGCCAGCAGTCAATGCCGGGGGCGCGAGACCCAGTACTTC. Translation: CASSQCRGRETQYF.

The chain uses TRBV27 and TRBJ1-2; D unresolved. Germline V gene data show CDR1 as MNHEY and CDR2 as SMNVEV (reference sequence). Deletions cut 4 bases from V and 0 bases from J, with 3 bases between. The CDR3 length is 12 residues. CDR3 sequence: CASSSTNYGYTF. The CDR3 DNA follows: TGTGCCAGCAGTTCCACTAACTATGGCTACACCTTC.

The chain has TRBV7-9 and TRBJ1-1; the match to TRBD1 covers 8 bases. J lost 7 bases, V lost 5 bases, and 12 bases had no gene match. The CDR3 runs to 15 residues. In germline, CDR1 is SEHNR, CDR2 FQNEAQ (reference sequence). CDR3 in amino acids: CASSNLQGGVGEAFF. The CDR3 DNA sequence: TGTGCCAGCAGCAACCTACAGGGGGGCGTGGGTGAAGCTTTCTTT.

V and J are TRBV7-9 and TRBJ2-1; D may be TRBD2 (5 bases). Trimming pared 3 bases from V and 1 base from J, leaving 10 bases between. The CDR3 extends over 15 amino acids. CDR1 and CDR2 from the germline V gene are SEHNR and FQNEAQ (reference sequence). The CDR3 DNA is TGTGCCAGCAGCTTGACCGGGGAGTCCTACAATGAGCAGTTCTTC. This translates into CASSLTGESYNEQFF. The full variable domain, its missing parts supplied by reference TRBV7-9 and TRBJ2-1, is DTGVSQNPRHKITKRGQNVTFRCDPISEHNRLYWYRQTLGQGPEFLTYFQNEAQLEKSRLLSDRFSAERPKGSFSTLEIQRTEQGDSAMYLCASSLTGESYNEQFFGPGTRLTVL.

The gene calls are TRBV5-6 and TRBJ1-4, with D possibly being TRBD1 (5 bases). The CDR3 consists of 16 residues. Trimming took 0 bases from V and 5 from J, leaving 14 bases between them. Germline lookup yields CDR1 SGHDT and CDR2 YYEEEE. CDR3 protein: CASSLAGGDLNEKLFF. The CDR3 nucleotides are TGTGCCAGCAGCTTGGCTGGAGGGGACCTAAATGAAAAACTGTTTTTT. Variable domain in full (rest from reference TRBV5-6 and TRBJ1-4): DAGVTQSPTHLIKTRGQQVTLRCSPKSGHDTVSWYQQALGQGPQFIFQYYEEEERQRGNFPDRFSGHQFPNYSSELNVNALLLGDSALYLCASSLAGGDLNEKLFFGSGTQLSVL.

This chain connects TRBV10-3 to TRBJ2-7, with D tentatively TRBD2 (7 bases). CDR3 length equals 13 residues. The germline V gene encodes CDR1 ENHRY and CDR2 SYGVKD. The germline V and J ends were trimmed by 7 bases and 3 bases, with 13 bases remaining between them. CDR3 DNA sequence: TGTGCCATCAAGGCGGGGGACAACTACGAGCAGTACTTC. Its protein is CAIKAGDNYEQYF.

The V call is TRBV2, the J call TRBJ2-3, with TRBD2 identical over 9 bases. This CDR3 spans 17 amino acids. Trimming cost V 4 bases and J 0 bases; bases outside gene matches: 8. In germline, CDR1 is SNHLY, CDR2 FYNNEI. CDR3 coding DNA: TGTGCCAGCAGTGCTCTACTAGCGGGTCTAAGCACAGATACGCAGTATTTT. This gives the protein CASSALLAGLSTDTQYF.

The chain combines TRBV6-5 with TRBJ1-2, with D maybe TRBD1 (5 bases). The CDR3 has 14 residues. The V gene's germline CDR1 is MNHEY and CDR2 SVGAGI. Trimming cost V 6 bases and J 4 bases, with 15 bases left between them. The CDR3 DNA is TGTGCCAGCAGCCCCACAGGTTCCCTCTATGGCTACACCTTC. Translating it yields CASSPTGSLYGYTF.

J is TRBJ2-3 and V is TRBV2, with D tentatively TRBD1 or TRBD2 (6 bases each). Between the trimmed V and J ends, which lost 8 bases and 1 base, there was a span of 10 bases. Looked up from germline, CDR1 is SNHLY and CDR2 is FYNNEI. The CDR3 totals 13 residues. The CDR3 spells CASLEGGTDTQYF. In DNA form, the CDR3 reads TGTGCCAGCTTGGAGGGGGGCACAGATACGCAGTATTTT.